This TCR beta chain was captured by sequencing in a study of Ad26.COV2.S vaccination and SARS-CoV-2 variants. The table came from immunoSEQ multiplex PCR; TCRdb's copy has only in-frame clones and leaves some out. There are 200,000 to 300,000 clones in the sample; 85% to 90% occur only once, and over 8.5% lies in the top ten. The study, taken as a whole, reports: Analyses that measured TCR breadth and depth may have underestimated total T cell responses.

CDR3 length: 15 amino acids. Germline assignment: CDR1 DFQATT and CDR2 SNEGSKA (reference sequence). V lost 3 bases to trimming and J lost 1 base, with 15 bases between them. Treatment here: some 20 received Ad26.COV2.S at low or high dose, single or two shots; about 5 received placebo; per-sample allocation not given. The investigators took samples on day 63 after the first vaccine or placebo injection. A word on this clone: Its antigen remains unidentified.

Sequences were derived from peripheral blood, sampled in a trial of Ad26.COV2.S vaccine versus placebo. V gene TRBV20-1 combines with J gene TRBJ2-5; D perhaps matches TRBD1 (5 bases). The source of this sequence is a person aged 18 to 59 who received the Ad26.COV2.S COVID-19 vaccine or a placebo. In DNA form, the CDR3 reads TGCAGTGCTAGTTTTGACAGAGATATCCAAGAGACCCAGTACTTC. As protein: CSASFDRDIQETQYF.